This T cell receptor beta chain was recovered during a study of graft-versus-host responses after intestinal transplantation (dated by TCRdb to 2020 to 2022). For the wider study: Recipients received multivisceral, liver-intestinal, or isolated intestinal transplants. Anti-thymocyte globulin induction was given to all recipients, followed by maintenance tacrolimus and steroids for two to three years. Bulk TCR-beta CDR3 sequencing was used to track graft-versus-host and host-versus-graft alloreactive T cell clones in the graft, circulation and bone marrow after intestinal transplantation. Alloreactive clones were identified by sequencing pre-transplant mixed lymphocyte reaction products and comparing them with unstimulated pre-transplant donor and recipient T cells. A cohort of about two dozen intestinal transplant recipients, including one retransplant, was enrolled, and a few patients lacking pretransplant specimens were excluded. Donor T cell macrochimerism was defined as a peak of at least 4% donor T cells among recipient peripheral blood mononuclear cells. Rather than being sequenced by the commercial service, samples from a few later patients were sequenced in-house on an Illumina MiSeq and processed with MiXCR.

Details on this clone: Its antigen target is currently unknown. No base quality values were provided; no much bigger clone lies one nucleotide off.

The time point label on this specimen signifies: cells obtained before transplantation from donor or recipient. CD3+CD4+ and CD3+CD8+ populations were FACS-sorted from unstimulated pre-transplant donor and recipient cells taken from spleen or lymph nodes. The germline V end is reduced by 4 bases and the J end by 2 bases; junction bases left unmatched: 5. From a lookup of the germline V gene, CDR1 and CDR2 are SGHDT and YYEEEE. From the cysteine through the phenylalanine, the CDR3 covers 14 amino acids. Kept here is only the CDR3 DNA, which spans 42 bases and is read in frame from base 1. Paper-wide results and their limitations: In the allografts of patients with donor T cell macrochimerism, GvH to HvG T cell clonal ratios were high. Peak levels of circulating GvH clones were associated with declines in HvG clones early after transplant. GvH clones were detected in recipient bone marrow, and some of these GvH clones were observed earlier in ileal mucosa or blood, consistent with an intestinal mucosal origin. Conclusions were limited by the relatively low number and heterogeneity of intestinal transplant patients.

The library relied on the immunoSEQ multiplex PCR assay. In most patients, genomic DNA was isolated using the Qiagen DNeasy Blood and Tissue Kit and sent frozen to Adaptive Biotechnologies for TCR sequencing. Adaptive Biotechnologies carried out high-throughput TCR-beta CDR3 sequencing of genomic DNA for most patients. Under the source paper's analysis protocol: TCR sequencing data were retrieved from Adaptive's ImmunoSEQ software for more than 15 patients, whereas a few other patients were processed with MiXCR and VDJtools. To correct CD4 versus CD8 sorting errors, sequences present in both subsets at a frequency ratio below 5:1 were removed. Because the origin of CDR3 nucleotide sequences shared between donor and recipient could not be assigned, those sequences were removed. At least 2-fold expansion over unstimulated cells and a minimum CFSE-low frequency of 0.002% (template counts) or 0.001% (read counts) were required for clones to be classified as alloreactive. A clone was considered mappable if detected in the sequenced pre-transplant spleen, lymph node, or MLR CFSE-low populations of the donor or recipient. Cumulative frequency of alloreactive clones was calculated as a percentage of all sequences weighted by copy number. Held by TCRdb, this immuneACCESS table contains in-frame sequences only and omits some clones. Under half of the omission traces to an unresolved V gene where checked; the cause of the rest is unknown. V and J calls and clone size are as listed in that table; D and trimming were resolved from the DNA. The sample yields about 92,000 clones; about 90% were counted once. The ten biggest clones cover roughly 5.6% of the sample.

This receptor chain uses TRBV5-6 and TRBJ2-5, with 7 bases in between that match TRBD1. The sequenced sample was unstimulated CD8+ T cells sorted from spleen or lymph node cells, obtained before intestinal transplant. This clonotype was sampled from a human donor who received an intestinal transplant. The bases are TGTGCCAGCAGCCTGGGACAGCCACAAGAGACCCAGTACTTC. This is translated as CASSLGQPQETQYF.